This TCR beta chain stems from a study of T-cell memory formation after mild COVID-19. Study-wide background: Largely donor-specific TCR clusters were found.

TCRdb analysed the 5' RACE reads with MiXCR anew, one entry per CDR3 protein. Here the sample spans 450,000 or so distinct CDR3 sequences, over 15% being singletons. CDR1 and CDR2 (germline): LNHDA, SQIVND (reference sequence). This CDR3 is 13 amino acids long. The V end lost 3 bases, the J end lost 2 bases, and 7 bases lay between the germline ends. Sequenced input: PBMCs or a T cell subset sorted from them (not recorded which). The source of this sequence is an adult woman who had mild COVID-19 (a few samples of this study predate the infection). Cell type and time point are not known. The chain combines TRBV19 with TRBJ1-2; D remains unclear. The CDR3 protein is CASSMSPNYGYTF. Here the CDR3 DNA reads TGTGCCAGTAGTATGTCTCCGAACTATGGCTACACCTTC.